A selection of T cell receptor beta chains follows, all from one sample in a study of blood T cell repertoires in COVID-19. The table came from immunoSEQ multiplex PCR; TCRdb's copy has only in-frame clones and leaves some out. The table includes 45,000 to 60,000 clones, 75% to 95% detected once. The sample consisted of peripheral blood. The receptors derive from a man between 65 and 79 years old with active COVID-19. The CDR3 runs from the conserved cysteine through the conserved F or W. Fields, in order: J gene, D gene, clone size, V gene, CDR3 DNA, CDR3 protein. The D gene is left open where the match is weak. Clone size appears in some rows only: once, few, many, or a class for an expanded clone.

>TRBJ1-1|NA|NA|TRBV10-3
TGTGCCATCAGTCCGCCAGGGGCCGAAGCTTTCTTT
CAISPPGAEAFF
>TRBJ1-2|TRBD1|NA|TRBV6-5
TGTGCCAGCAGACCCGGGACAGGGGATGCTGGCTACACCTTC
CASRPGTGDAGYTF
>TRBJ2-1|TRBD2|NA|TRBV2
TGTGCCAGCAGTGAATCTAGCGGGGGGAAGCAGTTCTTC
CASSESSGGKQFF
>TRBJ1-1|NA|NA|TRBV30
TGTGCCTGGAGTCGGGGTCCAGGGGTGAAGACTTTCTTT
CAWSRGPGVKTFF
>TRBJ2-3|TRBD2|NA|TRBV10-2
TGCGCCAGCAGTGAGCCCCGGACTAGCGGGGGGACCACAGATACGCAGTATTTT
CASSEPRTSGGTTDTQYF
>TRBJ1-5|NA|few|TRBV19
TGTGCCAGTAGTATAGTCGGGGAAATCAATCAGCCCCAGCATTTT
CASSIVGEINQPQHF
>TRBJ1-4|NA|NA|TRBV6-6
TGTGCCAGCAGTCTAGACACCTTTGGCCACCCCAATGAAAAACTGTTTTTT
CASSLDTFGHPNEKLFF
>TRBJ1-6|TRBD1|NA|TRBV5-1
TGCGCCAGCAGCTCCAGTCAACAGGGGGTCAGTTCACCCCTCCACTTT
CASSSSQQGVSSPLHF
>TRBJ1-1|NA|NA|TRBV15
TGTGCCACCAGCAGAGATACCCAACGCGCTGAAGCTTTCTTT
CATSRDTQRAEAFF
>TRBJ2-2|TRBD1|NA|TRBV2
TGTGCCAGCAGGGTGGACAGGGTCGGTTCCGGGGAGCTGTTTTTT
CASRVDRVGSGELFF
>TRBJ1-4|NA|few|TRBV4-1
TGCGCCAGCAGCCAAGGACAGACTAATGAAAAACTGTTTTTT
CASSQGQTNEKLFF
>TRBJ1-1|TRBD1|NA|TRBV5-6
TGTGCCAGCAGCTGGACAGGGTCCACTGAAGCTTTCTTT
CASSWTGSTEAFF
>TRBJ2-1|NA|NA|TRBV6-5
TGTGCCAGCAGTTACTCGAGGGATCGCAATGAGCAGTTCTTC
CASSYSRDRNEQFF
>TRBJ1-2|NA|NA|TRBV5-4
TGTGCCAGCAGCCTTTCAGGTTCTTATGGCTACACCTTC
CASSLSGSYGYTF
>TRBJ2-1|TRBD1|NA|TRBV5-5
TGTGCCAGCAGCTTCTCAACAGGGGGTTCCTACAATGAGCAGTTCTTC
CASSFSTGGSYNEQFF
>TRBJ2-3|TRBD1|NA|TRBV4-1
TGCGCCAGCAGCCAAGCGGACAGGGGGCGAACAGATACGCAGTATTTT
CASSQADRGRTDTQYF
>TRBJ2-2|NA|NA|TRBV18
TGTGCCAGCTCACCATCAGAGGGTCGTCCCGGGGAGCTGTTTTTT
CASSPSEGRPGELFF
>TRBJ2-6|TRBD2|NA|TRBV10-3
TGTGCCATCAGTAGCGGGGGGACCCTCTCTGGGGCCAACGTCCTGACTTTC
CAISSGGTLSGANVLTF
>TRBJ1-5|TRBD1|NA|TRBV5-8
TGTGCCAGCAGCCCCCGGCAGGGGGTTCAGCCCCAGCATTTT
CASSPRQGVQPQHF
>TRBJ1-1|NA|NA|TRBV12-2
TGTGCAAGTCGTAAAAGCACCGGGACAGCAACCGGTAGCACTGAAGCTTTCTTT
CASRKSTGTATGSTEAFF
>TRBJ1-2|TRBD1|NA|TRBV4-2
TGTGCCAGCAGCCAAGACAGGGGGGATGGCTACACCTTC
CASSQDRGDGYTF
>TRBJ1-1|NA|NA|TRBV7-3
TGTGCCAGCAGGGCCAGGTTAGGGGACACTGAAGCTTTCTTT
CASRARLGDTEAFF
>TRBJ1-1|TRBD1|NA|TRBV29-1
TGCAGCGTTACCGGGACAGGGGGCGTTGAAGCTTTCTTT
CSVTGTGGVEAFF
>TRBJ2-7|NA|NA|TRBV3-1/TRBV3-2
TGTGCCAGCAGCCCTCTTTACGAGCAGTACTTC
CASSPLYEQYF
>TRBJ1-4|TRBD1|NA|TRBV4-2
TGTGCCAGCAGCACGGGACAGGGAAATGAAAAACTGTTTTTT
CASSTGQGNEKLFF
>TRBJ2-6|NA|NA|TRBV14
TGTGCCAGCAGCACTATAACTGGGGCCAACGTCCTGACTTTC
CASSTITGANVLTF
>TRBJ2-1|NA|NA|TRBV12-3/TRBV12-4
TGTGCCAGCAGTCCCACAGGGTACAATGAGCAGTTCTTC
CASSPTGYNEQFF
>TRBJ2-7|TRBD1|once|TRBV2
TGTGCCAGCACTCCGGGACAGGGCCCTCTCGAGCAGTACTTC
CASTPGQGPLEQYF
>TRBJ2-2|NA|NA|TRBV6-5
TGTGCCAGCAGGTTAGGGGGACCGAACACCGGGGAGCTGTTTTTT
CASRLGGPNTGELFF
>TRBJ1-2|TRBD1|once|TRBV7-2
TGTGCCAGCAGCGGAGGGGGCTCCGACTATGGCTACACCTTC
CASSGGGSDYGYTF
>TRBJ2-3|NA|NA|TRBV7-8
TGTGCCAGCAGCTTATCCGGGTCTATTAAGTATTTT
CASSLSGSIKYF
>TRBJ2-1|NA|NA|TRBV19
TGTGCCAGTAGTATAATAACGGGGAGCTCCTACAATGAGCAGTTCTTC
CASSIITGSSYNEQFF
>TRBJ1-5|NA|NA|TRBV4-2
TGTGCCAGCAGCCAAGCGGAAACGCGGGTCGGGGATCAGCCCCAGCATTTT
CASSQAETRVGDQPQHF
>TRBJ2-2|NA|NA|TRBV9
TGTGCCAGCAGCGCCCAAGGGCAGGGGTACACCGGGGAGCTGTTTTTT
CASSAQGQGYTGELFF
>TRBJ1-5|TRBD1|NA|TRBV15
TGTGCCACCAGCAGACCCGGACAGGGCCATCATCAGCCCCAGCATTTT
CATSRPGQGHHQPQHF
>TRBJ2-2|NA|NA|TRBV5-4
TGTGCCAGCAGCCGGGAACTAACGAACACCGGGGAGCTGTTTTTT
CASSRELTNTGELFF
>TRBJ2-2|NA|NA|TRBV29-1
TGCAGCGTTGGGTCCCTTAGAGGTAGCACCGGGGAGCTGTTTTTT
CSVGSLRGSTGELFF
>TRBJ2-5|TRBD2|NA|TRBV6-2/TRBV6-3
TGTGCCAGCAGTTGGACTAGCGGGGAGACCGGCGGGTTTTCAGAGACCCAGTACTTC
CASSWTSGETGGFSETQYF
>TRBJ2-7|TRBD2|NA|TRBV10-2
TGCGCCAGCAGAATCGAGCGGGGGGCCGTCGAGATCGGTTACGAGCAGTACTTC
CASRIERGAVEIGYEQYF
>TRBJ1-2|NA|NA|TRBV12-3/TRBV12-4
TGTGCCAGCAGTTTATGGCTTTCTGGCTACACCTTC
CASSLWLSGYTF
>TRBJ2-7|NA|NA|TRBV12-3/TRBV12-4
TGTGCCAGCAGCTTCGGGGGCTCCTACGAGCAGTACTTC
CASSFGGSYEQYF
>TRBJ2-5|NA|once|TRBV11-3
TGTGCCAGCAGCCGGAACGGGGGAAGGGAGACCCAGTACTTC
CASSRNGGRETQYF
>TRBJ2-1|TRBD2|NA|TRBV5-1
TGCGCCAGCAGCTGGGCTCACTATAGCGGGGGGACTTACAATGAGCAGTTCTTC
CASSWAHYSGGTYNEQFF
>TRBJ2-3|TRBD1|NA|TRBV28
TGTGCCAGCGGGGACAGGGCCCCAGATACGCAGTATTTT
CASGDRAPDTQYF
>TRBJ1-1|NA|once|TRBV10-3
TGTGCCATCAGTGAGCAGGGTCAGCGGAACACTGAAGCTTTCTTT
CAISEQGQRNTEAFF
>TRBJ1-5|NA|NA|TRBV30
TGTGCCTGGAGCGTCCGGCCGGGACAGCCCCAGCATTTT
CAWSVRPGQPQHF
>TRBJ2-7|TRBD1|NA|TRBV7-8
TGTGCCAGCAGCTCCCCCGCCGGACAGGGCATCTCCTACGAGCAGTACTTC
CASSSPAGQGISYEQYF
>TRBJ1-2|NA|NA|TRBV30
TGTGCCTGGAGTGTACCAGGAATGGGCTATGGCTACACCTTC
CAWSVPGMGYGYTF
>TRBJ2-3|NA|NA|TRBV5-1
TGCGCCAGCAGCCCAGATCAGGGGAACACGCAGTATTTT
CASSPDQGNTQYF
>TRBJ1-6|NA|NA|TRBV7-2
TGTGCCAGCAGCCCGCAGGGTGGTTTTTCACCCCTCCACTTT
CASSPQGGFSPLHF
>TRBJ1-5|NA|NA|TRBV30
TGTGCCTGGAGCCGGGACACTAATCAGCCCCAGCATTTT
CAWSRDTNQPQHF
>TRBJ1-4|NA|NA|TRBV5-1
TGCGCCAGCAGCTTGGCTTGGCAGGGCGGTGAAAAACTGTTTTTT
CASSLAWQGGEKLFF
>TRBJ1-2|NA|NA|TRBV25-1
TGTGCCAGCACCTCTCAGGGGTACGATGGCTACACCTTC
CASTSQGYDGYTF
>TRBJ2-2|TRBD2|NA|TRBV4-2
TGTGCCAGCAGAGCCCCTCTAGCGGGGGATAACACCGGGGAGCTGTTTTTT
CASRAPLAGDNTGELFF
>TRBJ1-4|NA|NA|TRBV5-1
TGCGCCAGCAGCTTGGATGCAGGGGAAGGTAGAAAACTGTTTTTT
CASSLDAGEGRKLFF
>TRBJ2-7|NA|NA|TRBV28
TGTGCCAGCAGTCCTCATGAACAGGGCTACGAGCAGTACTTC
CASSPHEQGYEQYF
>TRBJ2-7|NA|NA|TRBV30
TGTGCCTGGAGTGTTAGATACGAGCAGTACTTC
CAWSVRYEQYF
>TRBJ2-7|NA|NA|TRBV5-1
TGCGCCAGCAGCTTGGGGGGTGAGGGCTCCTACGAGCAGTACTTC
CASSLGGEGSYEQYF
>TRBJ2-3|TRBD2|once|TRBV5-1
TGCGCCAGCAGCTCCGGGGGGTCAAGCACAGATACGCAGTATTTT
CASSSGGSSTDTQYF